The 10 T cell receptor beta chains below were found in one sample sequenced in a study of blood T cells in healthy people across ages. The second PCR ran about 6 to 12 cycles with a sample-barcoded 5' primer and J-beta primers. TCRdb used MiXCR to reprocess the 5' RACE reads, holding one entry per CDR3 protein. The repertoire holds 450,000 to 600,000 distinct CDR3 sequences, with 27% as singletons. The sample was also reused in another study, on T cells of mothers and their children.

Material: blood. Receptors originate from a boy aged 2 to 10 in good health.

The chain employs TRBV27 and TRBJ2-3; D might be TRBD1 or TRBD2, each matching 6 bases. V was trimmed by 10 bases and J by 1 base, leaving 18 bases between them. Germline CDR1 is MNHEY and CDR2 is SMNVEV (reference sequence). This CDR3 region has 15 residues. DNA for the CDR3: TGTGCCACCAGGGGCGGGATGTACGGCACAGATACGCAGTATTTT. Its translation is CATRGGMYGTDTQYF.

V and J are TRBV6-6 and TRBJ1-1; perhaps TRBD1 as D (6 bases). The CDR3 length is 14 residues. Germline loops: CDR1 MNHNY, CDR2 SVGAGI (reference sequence). V was clipped by 6 bases and J by 3 bases, with 14 bases between them. The CDR3 is CASRNRVGDTEAFF. Written as DNA, the CDR3 is TGTGCCAGCAGAAACAGGGTTGGGGACACTGAAGCTTTCTTT.

The CDR3 bases are TGTGCCAGCAGCAAAGATGAGCGGGGACACAGGCCTCGGGGTGGTTACGAGCAGTACTTC. It encodes CASSKDERGHRPRGGYEQYF. This rearrangement joins TRBV21-1 to TRBJ2-7; TRBD1 is the table's D call, not checked against the DNA. TRBV21-1 represents a pseudogene. The CDR3 loop spans 20 amino acids.

The rearrangement uses TRBV20-1 and TRBJ2-5; the match to TRBD2 covers 12 bases. Judging by the DNA end, TRBJ2-1 fits better; the J call may be wrong. CDR1 DFQATT and CDR2 SNEGSKA come from the germline V gene (reference sequence). The CDR3 spans 14 residues. The DNA of the CDR3 is TGCAGTGCTCCCCTGACTAGCGGGGGAAGTGAGCAGTTCTTC. Protein product: CSAPLTSGGSEQFF.

The chain combines TRBV20-1 with TRBJ2-3; 12 nucleotides agree with TRBD2. The ends lost 3 bases at V and 2 bases at J; junction bases unmatched: 6. Germline CDR1 reads DFQATT; CDR2 reads SNEGSKA (reference sequence). CDR3 length equals 16 residues. CDR3 sequence (DNA): TGCAGTGCTAGTCCCGGGACTAGCGGGTCCACAGATACGCAGTATTTT. Amino acid sequence: CSASPGTSGSTDTQYF.

The chain recombines TRBV20-1 with TRBJ1-6; 8 positions agree with TRBD1. CDR3 length equals 16 residues. Per germline, CDR1 DFQATT and CDR2 SNEGSKA (reference sequence). Germline trimming cut 3 bases from V and 9 bases from J; bases unmatched to any gene: 13. CDR3 nucleotide sequence: TGCAGTGCTAGGGACAGGGCCCTCGGGGCGTTTTCACCCCTCCACTTT. Amino acids: CSARDRALGAFSPLHF.

There are a few counts of this clonotype. The DNA of the CDR3 is TGTGCCAGCAGCAAGGACAGGGGGAATGAAAAACTGTTTTTT. Amino acid sequence: CASSKDRGNEKLFF. J is TRBJ1-4 and V is TRBV7-9; 10 nucleotides align to TRBD1. V was pared by 5 bases and J by 5 bases, with 2 bases of the junction left unmatched. This CDR3 is built from 14 residues. The germline CDR1 and CDR2 sequences are SEHNR and FQNEAQ (reference sequence).

This sequence joins TRBV7-2 and TRBJ1-2; 11 bases line up with TRBD1. The CDR3 sequence is 16 residues long. After removal of 5 bases from V and 4 bases from J, the junction contained 9 bases not matched to a gene. The germline V gene encodes CDR1 SGHTA and CDR2 FQGNSA. The CDR3 DNA reads as TGTGCCAGCAGCACCTCCGGGACAGGGGGGATCTATGGCTACACCTTC. This encodes CASSTSGTGGIYGYTF.

This clonotype was seen a handful of times. J is TRBJ1-5 and V is TRBV20-1; a possible D gene is TRBD1 (5 bases). Trimming left V 5 bases short and J 10 bases short, with 15 bases between. CDR3 length equals 12 residues. Germline CDR1 is DFQATT and CDR2 is SNEGSKA (reference sequence). The chain's CDR3 is CSAAGGGQPQHF. The CDR3 nucleotides read TGCAGTGCTGCCGGGGGGGGTCAACCCCAGCATTTT.

To note about this clonotype: A much larger clone is a single base away; this may be a read error. V gene TRBV10-3 combines with J gene TRBJ2-5; D is uncertain. Germline CDR1 reads ENHRY; CDR2 reads SYGVKD. The CDR3 runs to 15 residues. Deletions cut 3 bases from V and 2 bases from J, with 13 bases between. The CDR3 protein is CAISDPEHQQETQYF. CDR3 DNA: TGTGCCATCAGTGATCCGGAACACCAACAAGAGACCCAGTACTTC.